This TCR beta chain was identified in a study of cytomegalovirus exposure and HLA in healthy donors. It was with 60 Vbeta and 13 Jbeta primers that the PCR ran. Sequenced by immunoSEQ multiplex PCR; TCRdb stores in-frame clones only, minus some. The sample shows tens of thousands of clones, around 70% of them seen only once. This CDR3 comprises 15 residues. V lost 6 bases, J lost 0 bases, and 7 bases stayed unmatched. Germline lookup yields CDR1 MNHEY and CDR2 SMNVEV (reference sequence). The sample consisted of PBMCs. The receptor's source is a woman between 50 and 59 years old in good health and CMV-seropositive. J is TRBJ2-7 and V is TRBV27, with 8 bases fitting TRBD2. The chain's CDR3 is CASSPRGGSSYEQYF. The CDR3 DNA reads TGTGCCAGCAGCCCCCGGGGGGGGAGCTCCTACGAGCAGTACTTC.